The sequence of this TCR beta chain was determined in a study of breast tumors, draining lymph nodes, adjacent tissues. General study results and limits: Tumor repertoires ranked between lymph nodes and nontumor tissue in diversity, with V and J gene preferences.

The CDR3 runs to 14 residues. J was trimmed by 7 bases and V by 3 bases; bases with no gene match: 2. This clonotype was counted ten times or more. Its antigen remains unidentified. Samples came from axillary lymph nodes draining the breast cancer. From the multiplex PCR reads, TCRdb called clonotypes with MiXCR, one entry per CDR3 protein. Found here are roughly 260,000 distinct CDR3 sequences, 30% to 35% of them singletons; the top ten hold more than 0.85%. The sequenced sample was axillary lymph node tissue. The V call is TRBV12-3 or TRBV12-4, the J call TRBJ2-2, with 10 positions matching TRBD2. This TCR was recovered from a female donor with breast cancer. Some clones in this sample may be carry-over from other donors' samples. The chain's CDR3 is CASSFLAGGGELFF. For the CDR3, the DNA is TGTGCCAGCAGTTTCTTAGCGGGAGGCGGGGAGCTGTTTTTT.